The 17 T cell receptor beta chains in this list originate from one sample, sequenced in a study of blood T cell repertoires in COVID-19. Sequenced by immunoSEQ multiplex PCR; TCRdb stores in-frame clones only, minus some. The sample holds 110,000 to 150,000 clones, roughly 80% seen once. Sequences were obtained from PBMCs or T cells enriched from blood (not recorded which). These receptors were taken from a woman aged 50 to 60 who had recovered from COVID-19.

The V gene is TRBV24-1, the J gene TRBJ2-7; 9 nucleotides line up with TRBD1. CDR1 is KGHDR and CDR2 is SFDVKD in the germline V gene. J lost 6 bases, V lost 4 bases, and 12 bases had no gene match. The CDR3 is 16 amino acids. CDR3: CATSDSRQGGLSEQYF. CDR3 sequence (DNA): TGTGCCACCAGTGACTCCCGACAGGGGGGTCTAAGCGAGCAGTACTTC.

This sequence joins TRBV14 and TRBJ2-6, with 8 bases fitting TRBD1. CDR1 and CDR2 from the germline V gene are SGHDN and FVKESK. The CDR3 is 18 residues long. The ends lost 4 bases at V and 3 bases at J; junction bases unmatched: 11. CDR3 sequence (DNA): TGTGCCAGCAGCCTCACCTTGGGCAGGGGGCGTGGGGCCAACGTCCTGACTTTC. The encoded protein is CASSLTLGRGRGANVLTF.

This clone appeared a few times. The V and J genes are TRBV18 and TRBJ2-5, with D unclear. Between the trimmed V and J ends, which lost 5 bases and 0 bases, there was a span of 4 bases. The CDR3 is made up of 12 amino acids. Per the germline V gene, CDR1 is KGHSH and CDR2 is LQKENI. CDR3: CASSADQETQYF. CDR3 coding DNA: TGTGCCAGCTCAGCGGACCAAGAGACCCAGTACTTC. Full variable domain (rest looked up from reference TRBV18 and TRBJ2-5): NAGVMQNPRHLVRRRGQEARLRCSPMKGHSHVYWYRQLPEEGLKFMVYLQKENIIDESGMPKERFSAEFPKEGPSILRIQQVVRGDSAAYFCASSADQETQYFGPGTRLLVL.

This rearrangement joins TRBV19 to TRBJ2-2; weak D call: TRBD1 (5 bases). Trimming removed 7 bases from V and 2 bases from J, with 8 bases in between. Germline V gene sequence: CDR1 LNHDA, CDR2 SQIVND (reference sequence). The CDR3 consists of 13 residues. The CDR3 coding sequence is TGTGCCAGTAAAGGACACAACACCGGGGAGCTGTTTTTT. Translating it yields CASKGHNTGELFF.

CDR3 in amino acids: CATSDGDGRVGPNYGYTF. CDR3 in DNA: TGTGCCACCAGTGATGGGGACGGGAGGGTCGGACCTAACTATGGCTACACCTTC. V gene TRBV24-1 combines with J gene TRBJ1-2, with D possibly being TRBD1 (5 bases). V was shortened by 3 bases and J by 0 bases, with 19 bases between the two germline ends. The CDR3 covers 18 residues. Germline CDR1 is KGHDR and CDR2 is SFDVKD.

This sequence joins TRBV18 and TRBJ2-7, with 8 bases that match TRBD2. Germline V gene sequence: CDR1 KGHSH, CDR2 LQKENI. This CDR3 comprises 14 residues. J lost 2 bases, V lost 3 bases, and 3 bases had no gene match. CDR3 region: CASSPRGGPYEQYV. CDR3 nucleotide sequence: TGTGCCAGCTCACCCCGGGGGGGACCCTACGAGCAGTACGTC.

The chain links TRBV5-5 to TRBJ1-1; D remains unclear. CDR1 is SGHKS, CDR2 YYEKEE, per germline (reference sequence). The CDR3 covers 14 residues. Trimming removed 1 base at V and 9 bases at J, with 16 bases between. The CDR3 coding sequence is TGTGCCAGCAGCTTGTCGGTTTCAAGTCTAAAAGCTTTCTTT. Its protein is CASSLSVSSLKAFF.

V and J are TRBV27 and TRBJ2-2; D is undetermined. V lost 3 bases and J 6 bases, leaving 11 bases between the germline ends. The germline gives CDR1 MNHEY, CDR2 SMNVEV (reference sequence). This CDR3 is 14 amino acids long. The CDR3 sequence is CASSFDALAGELFF. In DNA, the CDR3 is TGTGCCAGCAGTTTTGATGCTCTAGCCGGGGAGCTGTTTTTT.

V usage is TRBV27 and J usage is TRBJ1-6; D gene ambiguous. V dropped 1 base and J dropped 7 bases, with 11 bases sitting between them. This CDR3 is built from 15 residues. Germline CDR1 is MNHEY and CDR2 is SMNVEV (reference sequence). This CDR3 reads CASSLFFGENSPLHF. CDR3 nucleotides: TGTGCCAGCAGTTTATTCTTTGGTGAGAATTCACCCCTCCACTTT.

The chain joins TRBV3-1 (or the pseudogene TRBV3-2) to TRBJ2-1; 7 bases are shared with TRBD2. Germline CDR1 LGHDT, CDR2 YNNKEL (reference sequence). The trim removed 1 base at V and 4 bases at J, leaving 7 bases unmatched. This CDR3 is 16 amino acids long. CDR3 DNA: TGTGCCAGCAGCCAAGCCGCTAGCGGCAGTTACAATGAGCAGTTCTTC. Protein product: CASSQAASGSYNEQFF.

The chain links TRBV7-9 to TRBJ1-1; 7 bases agree with TRBD1. V gave up 6 bases and J gave up 1 base; unmatched junction bases: 11. The CDR3 is made up of 16 amino acids. CDR1 is SEHNR, CDR2 FQNEAQ, per germline (reference sequence). CDR3 residues: CASRRTQGKENTEAFF. For the CDR3, the DNA is TGTGCCAGCAGAAGGACACAGGGGAAAGAGAACACTGAAGCTTTCTTT.

This clone has at least ten counts. The V gene is TRBV5-4, the J gene TRBJ2-1; 11 bases map to TRBD2. Germline assignment: CDR1 SGHNT and CDR2 YYREEE (reference sequence). V gave up 3 bases and J gave up 9 bases; unmatched junction bases: 11. The CDR3 has 16 amino acids. CDR3 in amino acids: CASSSGTSGRRSEQFF. The DNA for the CDR3 is TGTGCCAGCAGCTCCGGGACTAGCGGCCGCCGGAGTGAGCAGTTCTTC.

The CDR3 protein is CASSLGQGNTEAFF. CDR3 coding DNA: TGTGCCAGCAGCCTGGGACAGGGGAACACTGAAGCTTTCTTT. The V call is TRBV4-2, the J call TRBJ1-1; 9 bases agree with TRBD1. This CDR3 is 14 amino acids long. Unmatched junction bases numbered 1, after V lost 4 bases and J lost 1 base. The V gene's germline CDR1 is LGHNA and CDR2 YNFKEQ.

The V and J genes are TRBV14 and TRBJ1-6; 7 positions agree with TRBD1. Germline CDR1 is SGHDN and CDR2 is FVKESK. The CDR3 runs to 15 residues. Unmatched junction bases numbered 4, after V lost 4 bases and J lost 4 bases. CDR3 in amino acids: CASSPRGQYNSPLHF. CDR3 coding DNA: TGTGCCAGCAGCCCCCGGGGACAGTATAATTCACCCCTCCACTTT.

This chain connects TRBV12-3 or TRBV12-4 to TRBJ2-1; D gene ambiguous. Trimming cost V 4 bases and J 4 bases, with 5 bases left between them. The CDR3 covers 12 residues. CDR3: CASSSLYNEQFF. The DNA of the CDR3 is TGTGCCAGCAGTTCCCTTTACAATGAGCAGTTCTTC.

V usage is TRBV11-3 and J usage is TRBJ2-3, with 8 bases aligning to TRBD2. V lost 1 base and J lost 5; bases outside the gene matches: 11. Germline lookup yields CDR1 SGHNT and CDR2 YENEEA. The CDR3 is 17 residues long. CDR3 sequence (DNA): TGTGCCAGCAGCTTAGGGGTAGAACGGGGGGGCCGAGATACGCAGTATTTT. Protein: CASSLGVERGGRDTQYF.

This sequence joins TRBV3-1 (or the pseudogene TRBV3-2) and TRBJ2-2; 7 nucleotides line up with TRBD1. This CDR3 is built from 17 residues. V shed 4 bases, J shed 0 bases, and the junction held 8 bases outside the gene matches. Per the germline V gene, CDR1 is LGHDT and CDR2 is YNNKEL (reference sequence). The CDR3 DNA is TGTGCCAGCAGCCCCCACTTTGGGACAGCGAACACCGGGGAGCTGTTTTTT. Amino acids: CASSPHFGTANTGELFF.